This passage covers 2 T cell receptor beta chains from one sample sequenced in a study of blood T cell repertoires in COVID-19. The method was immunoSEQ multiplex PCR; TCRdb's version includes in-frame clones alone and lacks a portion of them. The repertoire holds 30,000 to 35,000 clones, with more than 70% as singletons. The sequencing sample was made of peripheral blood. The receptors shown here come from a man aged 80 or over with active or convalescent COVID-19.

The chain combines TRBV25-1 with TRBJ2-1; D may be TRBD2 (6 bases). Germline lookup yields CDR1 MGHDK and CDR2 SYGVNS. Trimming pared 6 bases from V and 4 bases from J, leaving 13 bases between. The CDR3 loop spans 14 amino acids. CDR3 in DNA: TGTGCCAGCAGCCCGGGGGACTTTTACAATGAGCAGTTCTTC. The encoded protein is CASSPGDFYNEQFF.

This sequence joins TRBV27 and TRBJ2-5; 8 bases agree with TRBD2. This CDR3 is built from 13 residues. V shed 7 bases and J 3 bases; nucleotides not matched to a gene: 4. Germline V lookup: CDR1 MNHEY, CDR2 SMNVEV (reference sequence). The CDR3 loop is CASTLLAEETQYF. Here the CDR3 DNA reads TGTGCCAGCACCCTACTAGCGGAAGAGACCCAGTACTTC.